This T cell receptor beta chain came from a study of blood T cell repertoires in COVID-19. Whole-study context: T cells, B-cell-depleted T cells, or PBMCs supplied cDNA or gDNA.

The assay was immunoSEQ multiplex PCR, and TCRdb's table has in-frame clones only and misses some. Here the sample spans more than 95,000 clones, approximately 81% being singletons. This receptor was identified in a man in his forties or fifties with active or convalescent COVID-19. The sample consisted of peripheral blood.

CDR3 region: CASSPTGLSEKLFF. CDR3 sequence (DNA): TGCGCCAGCAGCCCCACAGGGTTAAGTGAAAAACTGTTTTTT. The J gene is TRBJ1-4, the V gene TRBV4-1; D possibly corresponds to TRBD1 (6 bases). Between the trimmed V and J ends, which lost 4 bases and 7 bases, there was a span of 13 bases. The germline gives CDR1 MGHRA, CDR2 YSYEKL. This CDR3 spans 14 amino acids.